The T cell receptor (beta chain) under discussion was sequenced for a study of B cell selection in AIRE deficiency. V was clipped by 0 bases and J by 4 bases, with 6 bases between them. CDR3 length: 13 amino acids. CDR1 and CDR2 (germline): SEHNR, FQNEAQ (reference sequence). The sorted conventional CD4 T cells were gated as CD4+CD127+. Clones were read by immunoSEQ multiplex PCR, and TCRdb kept only the in-frame ones, dropping some. The repertoire consists of about 24,000 clones, with 90% to 97% occurring once and the leading ten covering 0.15% to 0.2%. Study results and caveats: Shared Treg sequences were biased toward short CDR3s with few non-templated nucleotide insertions.

Note on this clone: Its antigen is currently unknown.

Input material: CD4+CD127+ conventional T cells sorted from PBMCs. The TCR originated in a human donor in good health. The genes are TRBV7-9 and TRBJ1-1, with unresolved D. CDR3 amino acids: CASSLALGTEAFF. CDR3 DNA: TGTGCCAGCAGCTTAGCCCTGGGCACTGAAGCTTTCTTT.